This T cell receptor (beta chain) was retrieved from a study of blood T cell repertoires in COVID-19. CDR3 size: 15 residues. Germline CDR1 and CDR2: SGHNT and YENEEA. V lost 8 bases, J lost 0 bases, and 16 bases lay in between. Profiling relied on immunoSEQ multiplex PCR, and the TCRdb table lists in-frame clones only, not all of them. The table has around 200,000 clones, about 83% seen once. The chain uses TRBV11-3 and TRBJ1-1; D possibly corresponds to TRBD1 (5 bases). Input material: peripheral blood. The receptor comes from a young man with active or convalescent COVID-19. The chain's CDR3 is CASAQEGYMNTEAFF. CDR3 DNA sequence: TGTGCCAGCGCACAGGAGGGCTACATGAACACTGAAGCTTTCTTT. Drawing the rest from reference TRBV11-3 and TRBJ1-1, the complete variable domain is EAGVVQSPRYKIIEKKQPVAFWCNPISGHNTLYWYLQNLGQGPELLIRYENEEAVDDSQLPKDRFSAERLKGVDSTLKIQPAELGDSAVYLCASAQEGYMNTEAFFGQGTRLTVV.